Below, 28 T cell receptor beta chains from the same sample are listed, as sequenced in a study of OX40 agonist ivuxolimab in advanced cancers. TCRdb's copy holds only in-frame clones and misses some; the assay was immunoSEQ multiplex PCR. This table has about 48,000 clones, around 89% appearing once. The sample consisted of CD4+ or CD8+ T cells sorted from blood, taken in a trial of the OX40 agonist ivuxolimab. The receptors originated from an adult with an advanced solid tumor such as melanoma, head and neck, liver or kidney cancer.

Notes on this clone: Other DNA sequences from this sample encode an identical CDR3 as well. The chain couples TRBV29-1 to TRBJ2-3, with D perhaps TRBD1 (5 bases). Trimming removed 1 base from V and 4 bases from J, with 15 bases in between. CDR3 length: 15 amino acids. Germline CDR1 SQVTM, CDR2 ANQGSEA. CDR3 DNA sequence: TGCAGCGTTGAAGTTTGGCAGGGTCGGGCAGATACGCAGTATTTT. It yields the protein CSVEVWQGRADTQYF.

The rearrangement links TRBV5-6 to TRBJ2-7; D is tentatively TRBD1 or TRBD2 (7 bases each). This CDR3 has 15 amino acids. Germline CDR1 is SGHDT and CDR2 is YYEEEE. Trimming took off 4 bases at V and 0 bases at J, with 14 bases between the two ends. CDR3 amino acids: CASSPGGGISYEQYF. The CDR3 bases are TGTGCCAGCAGCCCAGGGGGAGGGATCTCCTACGAGCAGTACTTC.

This rearrangement joins TRBV5-6 to TRBJ2-1; TRBD2 might be the D (6 bases). The CDR3 consists of 14 residues. CDR1 and CDR2 from the germline V gene are SGHDT and YYEEEE. The ends were cut back, 5 bases at V and 3 bases at J, with 12 bases in the middle. The DNA of the CDR3 is TGTGCCAGCAGAGTACGCGGGGTCTACAATGAGCAGTTCTTC. Protein sequence: CASRVRGVYNEQFF.

The rearrangement joins TRBV4-2 to TRBJ1-1; the D is unclear. The germline V gene encodes CDR1 LGHNA and CDR2 YNFKEQ. The CDR3 has 15 amino acids. V lost 0 bases and J lost 3, with 11 bases in between. Here the CDR3 DNA reads TGTGCCAGCAGCCAAGAGTGGGGTGGCGACACTGAAGCTTTCTTT. Translation gives CASSQEWGGDTEAFF.

The chain couples TRBV27 to TRBJ2-3; 16 bases are a match to TRBD2. Germline V gene lookup returns CDR1 MNHEY and CDR2 SMNVEV (reference sequence). J gave up 6 bases and V 3 bases, and 3 bases lay outside the gene matches. The CDR3 spans 16 residues. The chain's CDR3 is CASSFGTSGRGDTQYF. In nucleotides, the CDR3 is TGTGCCAGCAGTTTTGGGACTAGCGGGAGGGGCGATACGCAGTATTTT.

This chain uses TRBV27 with TRBJ2-2; unclear D gene. The CDR3 is made up of 11 amino acids. Trimming took off 5 bases at V and 6 bases at J, with 4 bases between the two ends. CDR1 and CDR2 (germline): MNHEY, SMNVEV (reference sequence). CDR3 nucleotides: TGTGCCAGCAGTCTTGCCGGGGAGCTGTTTTTT. It translates to CASSLAGELFF.

This rearrangement joins TRBV11-2 to TRBJ2-5; TRBD2 aligns across 10 bases. Germline V gene lookup returns CDR1 SGHAT and CDR2 FQNNGV. This CDR3 comprises 18 residues. Germline trimming cut 2 bases from V and 0 bases from J; bases unmatched to any gene: 9. The CDR3 region is CASSLPSGGVPYQETQYF. In DNA form, the CDR3 reads TGTGCCAGCAGCTTACCTAGCGGGGGAGTTCCTTACCAAGAGACCCAGTACTTC.

This rearrangement joins TRBV19 to TRBJ2-3, with 11 bases fitting TRBD2. After removal of 3 bases from V and 6 bases from J, the junction contained 8 bases not matched to a gene. CDR1 is LNHDA and CDR2 is SQIVND in the germline V gene (reference sequence). The CDR3 runs 16 residues. As DNA, the CDR3 is TGTGCCAGTAGTATCCTAGCGGGAGGTAGATCGGATACGCAGTATTTT. It codes for CASSILAGGRSDTQYF.

The chain links TRBV5-1 to TRBJ2-7; 13 bases line up with TRBD2. Unmatched junction bases numbered 10, after V lost 5 bases and J lost 5 bases. Germline CDR1 SGHRS, CDR2 YFSETQ. The CDR3 sequence is 16 residues long. CDR3 nucleotide sequence: TGCGCCAGCAGTTTCACTAGCGGGGGGGCGTCAAACGAGCAGTACTTC. Residues: CASSFTSGGASNEQYF.

The count of this clone is one. Germline is not matched at one junction end, which may reflect a read error. This rearrangement joins TRBV4-1 to TRBJ2-3; D is possibly TRBD1 or TRBD2 (5 bases each). Per germline, CDR1 MGHRA and CDR2 YSYEKL. This CDR3 is 13 amino acids long. CDR3 sequence (DNA): TGCGCCACCAGCCAGGTGGGGGAGGATACGCAGTATTTT. Protein: CATSQVGEDTQYF.

This clone is deemed medium-sized. The rearrangement uses TRBV27 and TRBJ2-7; D might be TRBD2 (5 bases). The CDR3 runs 11 residues. The germline gives CDR1 MNHEY, CDR2 SMNVEV (reference sequence). The V end lost 11 bases, the J end lost 5 bases, and 13 bases lay between the germline ends. CDR3 region: CASGVGDEQYF. The CDR3 bases are TGTGCCTCCGGGGTCGGGGACGAGCAGTACTTC.

The genes are TRBV19 and TRBJ2-1; 8 bases map to TRBD1. Germline assignment: CDR1 LNHDA and CDR2 SQIVND (reference sequence). This CDR3 has 13 amino acids. Unmatched junction bases numbered 2, after V lost 4 bases and J lost 6 bases. CDR3 in amino acids: CASSTDRANEQFF. In DNA, the CDR3 is TGTGCCAGTAGTACGGACAGGGCCAATGAGCAGTTCTTC.

As concerns this clone: The germline gene is not matched at one end of the junction; a read error may be the cause. This sequence joins TRBV7-7 and TRBJ2-7; D possibly matches TRBD1 or TRBD2 (5 bases each). Germline CDR1 reads SSHAT; CDR2 reads FNYEAQ (reference sequence). The CDR3 extends over 13 amino acids. CDR3 in DNA: TGTGCTAGCAGCTCCGGGGAAGGACAAGAGCAGTACTTC. Translating gives CASSSGEGQEQYF. The variable domain in full, with the rest retrieved from reference TRBV7-7 and TRBJ2-7, is GAGVSQSPRYKVTKRGQDVTLRCDPISSHATLYWYQQALGQGPEFLTYFNYEAQPDKSGLPSDRFSAERPEGSISTLTIQRTEQRDSAMYRCASSSGEGQEQYFGPGTRLTVT.

The chain couples TRBV11-3 to TRBJ2-7; D possibly corresponds to TRBD1 (6 bases). Trimming left V 5 bases short and J 6 bases short, with 11 bases between. Germline V CDR1 and CDR2: SGHNT, YENEEA. CDR3 length: 12 residues. The DNA for the CDR3 is TGTGCCAGCAGCGACAGGTTGGGCGAGCAGTACTTC. Translated, it gives CASSDRLGEQYF.

As DNA, the CDR3 is TGTGCCAGCAGCCGGGCCGGGGAGGCTAACTATGGCTACACCTTC. It codes for CASSRAGEANYGYTF. This rearrangement joins TRBV7-9 to TRBJ1-2; D call uncertain. Germline assignment: CDR1 SEHNR and CDR2 FQNEAQ (reference sequence). V was pared by 5 bases and J by 0 bases, with 13 bases between. The CDR3 extends over 15 amino acids.

The chain recombines TRBV7-8 with TRBJ2-7; TRBD2 matches at 10 bases. V gave up 10 bases and J gave up 0 bases; unmatched junction bases: 3. This CDR3 contains 13 residues. Germline V lookup: CDR1 SGHVS, CDR2 FQNEAQ. The CDR3 DNA reads as TGTGCCACTACTAGCGGGGACTCCTACGAGCAGTACTTC. Its translation: CATTSGDSYEQYF.

This clone was picked up a small number of times. The chain combines TRBV7-6 with TRBJ2-1, with D possibly TRBD2 on 6 matching bases. Germline CDR1 reads SGHVS; CDR2 reads FNYEAQ. Between the trimmed V and J ends, which lost 0 bases and 7 bases, there was a span of 7 bases. The CDR3 contains 13 residues. CDR3: CASSLAAGNEQFF. CDR3 DNA: TGTGCCAGCAGCTTAGCAGCGGGTAATGAGCAGTTCTTC.

This chain joins TRBV18 and TRBJ2-3; 13 bases map to TRBD2. The CDR3 is 18 residues long. CDR1 is KGHSH, CDR2 LQKENI, per germline. With V trimmed by 3 bases and J by 4 bases, 10 bases remained unmatched. CDR3 residues: CASSPPGLAGSGPDTQYF. The CDR3 nucleotides read TGTGCCAGCTCACCTCCGGGACTAGCGGGAAGTGGTCCAGATACGCAGTATTTT.

CDR3 region: CASSNQGGEQYF. For the CDR3, the DNA is TGTGCCAGCAGTAATCAGGGTGGGGAGCAGTACTTC. The chain has TRBV27 and TRBJ2-7, with a tentative D call TRBD1 (5 bases). CDR1 and CDR2 from the germline V gene are MNHEY and SMNVEV (reference sequence). This CDR3 contains 12 residues. Deletions cut 5 bases from V and 7 bases from J, with 12 bases between.

The chain recombines TRBV5-6 with TRBJ2-7; possible D gene TRBD1, 6 bases. Trimming took 4 bases from V and 3 from J, leaving 17 bases between them. Germline V gene data show CDR1 as SGHDT and CDR2 as YYEEEE. CDR3 length: 15 amino acids. CDR3 in DNA: TGTGCCAGCAGCCACCTACAGGGTTTTAACTACGAGCAGTACTTC. This codes for CASSHLQGFNYEQYF.

V usage is TRBV14 and J usage is TRBJ1-5; 8 nucleotides match TRBD1. V was pared by 0 bases and J by 5 bases, with 9 bases of the junction left unmatched. The CDR3 extends over 17 amino acids. Germline CDR1 SGHDN, CDR2 FVKESK. CDR3 nucleotides: TGTGCCAGCAGCCAAGAAAGGGCTGGACAGGGCTATCAGCCCCAGCATTTT. Translating it yields CASSQERAGQGYQPQHF.

The J gene is TRBJ1-2, the V gene TRBV5-1, with D tentatively TRBD1 (5 bases). Germline V lookup: CDR1 SGHRS, CDR2 YFSETQ. V dropped 3 bases and J dropped 9 bases, with 18 bases sitting between them. The CDR3 contains 14 residues. The CDR3 DNA sequence: TGCGCCAGCAGCTGGGACGAGGGCTTCAGGAGCTACACCTTC. Translating gives CASSWDEGFRSYTF.

V and J are TRBV7-8 and TRBJ2-5; the D is unclear. The CDR3 loop spans 14 amino acids. Trimming pared 1 base from V and 1 base from J, leaving 7 bases between. Germline V CDR1 and CDR2: SGHVS, FQNEAQ. CDR3 coding DNA: TGTGCCAGCAGCTTAGTCCTTCGCCAAGAGACCCAGTACTTC. It encodes CASSLVLRQETQYF.

This chain links TRBV7-6 with TRBJ2-7, with D maybe TRBD2 (5 bases). Germline V gene lookup returns CDR1 SGHVS and CDR2 FNYEAQ. The CDR3 contains 13 residues. The V and J ends lost 1 base and 2 bases respectively, with 6 bases between them. The CDR3 loop reads CASSLGRAYEQYF. The CDR3 DNA follows: TGTGCCAGCAGCTTAGGGCGGGCCTACGAGCAGTACTTC.

V and J are TRBV11-2 and TRBJ2-5; 14 nucleotides match TRBD2. The CDR3 covers 17 residues. Germline V gene sequence: CDR1 SGHAT, CDR2 FQNNGV. Trimming at V came to 5 bases and at J to 3 bases, leaving 8 bases not matched to a gene. The CDR3 nucleotides read TGTGCCAGCAGCCCCTCGGGACTAGCGGGAGTCAAAGAGACCCAGTACTTC. Its protein product is CASSPSGLAGVKETQYF.

The V call is TRBV9, the J call TRBJ2-7; D is unresolved. This CDR3 has 13 residues. CDR1 and CDR2 from the germline V gene are SGDLS and YYNGEE. V lost 3 bases to trimming and J lost 6 bases, with 13 bases between them. The DNA for the CDR3 is TGTGCCAGCAGCGCGACCTATCCTATCGAGCAGTACTTC. As protein: CASSATYPIEQYF. Filled out from reference TRBV9 and TRBJ2-7, the complete variable domain reads DSGVTQTPKHLITATGQRVTLRCSPRSGDLSVYWYQQSLDQGLQFLIQYYNGEERAKGNILERFSAQQFPDLHSELNLSSLELGDSALYFCASSATYPIEQYFGPGTRLTVT.

The rearrangement joins TRBV5-5 to TRBJ2-7; D call uncertain. CDR3 length: 14 amino acids. The germline CDR1 and CDR2 sequences are SGHKS and YYEKEE (reference sequence). Trimming stripped 2 bases from V and 0 bases from J, with 9 bases between. CDR3 in amino acids: CASSFGSSSYEQYF. CDR3 bases: TGTGCCAGCAGCTTTGGAAGTAGCTCCTACGAGCAGTACTTC.

The chain has TRBV14 and TRBJ2-7; 9 nucleotides align to TRBD2. Germline assignment: CDR1 SGHDN and CDR2 FVKESK. The CDR3 consists of 16 residues. V shed 4 bases, J shed 3 bases, and the junction held 10 bases outside the gene matches. CDR3 sequence: CASSPGGSGRFYEQYF. CDR3 DNA sequence: TGTGCCAGCAGCCCGGGAGGGAGCGGGAGGTTCTACGAGCAGTACTTC. The whole variable domain, filled in from reference TRBV14 and TRBJ2-7, reads EAGVTQFPSHSVIEKGQTVTLRCDPISGHDNLYWYRRVMGKEIKFLLHFVKESKQDESGMPNNRFLAERTGGTYSTLKVQPAELEDSGVYFCASSPGGSGRFYEQYFGPGTRLTVT.